Presented here are 11 T cell receptor beta chains from one specimen sequenced in a study of beta chain features in type 1 diabetes. Antigens of these TCRs are unknown. Reverse transcription of all isolated RNA meant that expressed TCRB transcripts were sequenced. Libraries were prepared by immunoSEQ multiplex PCR; TCRdb keeps only in-frame clonotypes and omits some of them. This sample has roughly 26,000 clones, with around half found just once. Broader study findings: Type 1 diabetes patients had moderately but significantly shorter TCRB CDR3s in all four CD4+ subsets.

The sequenced material came from stem cell memory CD4+ T cells from blood. The receptor source for this set is a young man with type 1 diabetes.

This clone was observed a few times. V is TRBV7-2 and J is TRBJ2-3, with 10 bases lining up with TRBD2. Germline CDR1 and CDR2: SGHTA and FQGNSA. The CDR3 runs 17 residues. Trimming at V came to 1 base and at J to 0 bases, leaving 4 bases not matched to a gene. The CDR3 coding sequence is TGTGCCAGCAGCTTAGGGGCTAGCGGGAGTAGCACAGATACGCAGTATTTT. Its protein product is CASSLGASGSSTDTQYF.

This chain links TRBV5-1 with TRBJ2-5; TRBD1 matches 11 bases. The CDR3 runs 14 residues. CDR1 and CDR2 from the germline V gene are SGHRS and YFSETQ. With 7 bases clipped from V and 1 base from J, the junction kept 3 bases outside the gene matches. The DNA for the CDR3 is TGCGCCAGCTGGACAGGGGGCTTCCAAGAGACCCAGTACTTC. It is translated as CASWTGGFQETQYF.

The rearrangement uses TRBV10-3 and TRBJ2-7; 7 bases map to TRBD2. The CDR3 is 15 amino acids. With V trimmed by 3 bases and J by 2 bases, 7 bases remained unmatched. CDR1 is ENHRY, CDR2 SYGVKD, per germline. DNA of the CDR3: TGTGCCATCAGTGATACGGGGGGACTTGCCTACGAGCAGTACTTC. Translating it yields CAISDTGGLAYEQYF.

V usage is TRBV19 and J usage is TRBJ1-4; 11 bases map to TRBD1. J was trimmed by 6 bases and V by 6 bases; bases with no gene match: 3. Per germline, CDR1 LNHDA and CDR2 SQIVND (reference sequence). There are 14 residues in the CDR3. CDR3 sequence: CASSKGQGDEKLFF. Written as DNA, the CDR3 is TGTGCCAGTAGCAAGGGACAGGGGGATGAAAAACTGTTTTTT.

As DNA, the CDR3 is TGTGCCAGCAGCTTGGCCGTGGCAGGAAATCAGCCCCAGCATTTT. It encodes CASSLAVAGNQPQHF. The chain is built from TRBV5-5 and TRBJ1-5; D gene unclear. V lost 0 bases and J lost 4, with 11 bases in between. The germline V gene encodes CDR1 SGHKS and CDR2 YYEKEE (reference sequence). This CDR3 has 15 residues.

The rearrangement uses TRBV9 and TRBJ2-3; tentative D call: TRBD2 (6 bases). The CDR3 has 15 amino acids. V gave up 5 bases and J gave up 1 base, with 14 bases separating them. Germline-derived CDR1 and CDR2 are SGDLS and YYNGEE. CDR3 in amino acids: CASSSIPGGTDTQYF. The CDR3 DNA sequence: TGTGCCAGCAGTTCCATTCCGGGAGGCACAGATACGCAGTATTTT.

This chain uses TRBV5-6 with TRBJ2-7; a weak D match, TRBD1 (6 bases). Germline V CDR1 and CDR2: SGHDT, YYEEEE. Deletions cut 2 bases from V and 6 bases from J, with 12 bases between. The CDR3 runs 13 residues. This CDR3 reads CASSFRTQGEQYF. As DNA, the CDR3 is TGTGCCAGCAGCTTCCGGACACAGGGCGAGCAGTACTTC.

V usage is TRBV27 and J usage is TRBJ2-7, with 11 bases lining up with TRBD1. Germline V gives CDR1 MNHEY, CDR2 SMNVEV (reference sequence). The ends lost 3 bases at V and 7 bases at J; junction bases unmatched: 14. The length of the CDR3 is 17 residues. The DNA of the CDR3 is TGTGCCAGCAGTTTCCGTTCCCCGGACAGGGGGCCGGGGGAGCAGTACTTC. It encodes CASSFRSPDRGPGEQYF.

This clone was detected a few times. The chain uses TRBV28 and TRBJ1-1, with D unclear. V lost 2 bases and J 10 bases, leaving 11 bases between the germline ends. CDR1 is MDHEN and CDR2 is SYDVKM in the germline V gene. CDR3 length: 12 amino acids. The CDR3 DNA reads as TGTGCCAGCAGTTTAGTCACCAGAGGAGCTTTCTTT. Residues: CASSLVTRGAFF.

This clone was seen a few times. The V call is TRBV5-1, the J call TRBJ2-3, with D tentatively TRBD2 (7 bases). CDR1 is SGHRS, CDR2 YFSETQ, per germline. Trimming left V 1 base short and J 6 bases short, with 15 bases between. There are 15 residues in the CDR3. The CDR3 sequence is CASSLFGGPSDTQYF. The CDR3 DNA reads as TGCGCCAGCAGCTTGTTCGGGGGGCCCTCCGATACGCAGTATTTT.

This sequence joins TRBV9 and TRBJ1-2, with D uncertain. Trimming shortened V by 0 bases and J by 6 bases, and 9 bases separated the two germline ends. Germline CDR1 SGDLS, CDR2 YYNGEE. This CDR3 has 13 residues. CDR3 amino acids: CASSVGGADGYTF. The CDR3 DNA sequence: TGTGCCAGCAGCGTAGGAGGCGCGGATGGCTACACCTTC.